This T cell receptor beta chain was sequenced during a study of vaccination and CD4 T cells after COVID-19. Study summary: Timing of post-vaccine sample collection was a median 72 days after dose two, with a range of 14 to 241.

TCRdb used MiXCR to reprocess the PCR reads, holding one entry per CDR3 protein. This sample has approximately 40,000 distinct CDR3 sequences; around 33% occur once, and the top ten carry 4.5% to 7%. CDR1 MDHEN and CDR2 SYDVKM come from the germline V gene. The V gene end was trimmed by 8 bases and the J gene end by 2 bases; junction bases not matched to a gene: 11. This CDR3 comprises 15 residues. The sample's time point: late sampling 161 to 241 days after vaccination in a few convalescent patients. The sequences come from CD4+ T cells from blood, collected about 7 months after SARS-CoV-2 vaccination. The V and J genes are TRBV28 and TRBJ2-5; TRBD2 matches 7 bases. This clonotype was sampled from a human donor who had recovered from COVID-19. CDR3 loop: CASQMAGDGQETQYF. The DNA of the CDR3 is TGTGCCAGCCAGATGGCGGGAGATGGGCAAGAGACCCAGTACTTC.